The entry below describes one T cell receptor beta chain. Its recognized antigen is unknown. No base-level quality is on record; no much larger clone is a single base apart. This specimen's time point label, interpreted: about 28 days (+/-7) after the second vaccine dose. AZD1222 recipients with second doses at about 4 weeks or about 12 weeks were pooled, because spike-specific TCR depth and breadth did not differ between schedules. The vaccinee samples were drawn from two UK trials, COV001 and COV002, one of which was a single-blind randomized controlled phase 2/3 trial testing AZD1222 (ChAdOx1 nCoV-19) in healthy adults. For TCRbeta chain sequencing, PBMC samples were collected from trial participants at day 0 and at day 28 after the second dose. The data belong to a study of T cell responses to AZD1222 COVID-19 vaccine listed by TCRdb under 2021. Study-level background: TCR sequencing was performed for about 250 trial participants, of whom some 200 were given two doses of AZD1222 and roughly 25 were given two doses of MenACWY control vaccine. Enrollment into the trials was organized by age into subgroups of 18-55, 56-69 and 70-plus years, and those subgroups contained approximately 150, 30 and 60 TCR-sequenced participants, respectively. Results the study describes overall, beyond this receptor: Conclusions about previously exposed vaccinees are limited, since just five or six AZD1222 recipients were seropositive for SARS-CoV-2 at baseline. Reportedly, close to half of the unique spike-specific TCRs recognized epitopes lying outside the regions that are mutated in the B.1.351 and B.1.1.7 variants. Most participants were white British and females outnumbered males, and the authors suggested that clonal diversity may have been underestimated. After two AZD1222 doses, spike-specific TCR breadth and depth were significantly higher than at day 0 and than in MenACWY recipients. The 56-69-year group was small, and its depth increase did not reach significance, likely because of low power. The whole spike protein was spanned by vaccine-associated CD4 TCRs, and dominant responses were seen in regions 160-218 and 743-854. No day 14 peak-response samples were available, so repertoires were characterized only after the peak T cell response.

Per the germline V gene, MNHEY is the CDR1 and SVGAGI is the CDR2. Including the terminal cysteine and phenylalanine, the CDR3 comprises 15 residues. Of all the DNA, just the CDR3 is kept, 45 bases in frame from base 1. V drops 5 bases and J drops 4 bases, leaving 15 bases in between. The CDR3 regions of human TCRbeta chains were subjected to immunosequencing. The paper's data handling went like this. TCRs in the repertoires were matched against a reference library of SARS-CoV-2-specific TCRs that had been generated with the MIRA antigen-specificity platform. Breadth was defined as the fraction of unique TCRs that were SARS-CoV-2-associated. Depth was defined as the fraction of total T cells that were SARS-CoV-2-associated. Using the MIRA data, each spike-specific TCR was assigned both to the spike region to which the TCR was reactive and to a CD4 or CD8 class. Log10-transformed breadth and depth values were compared by one-way ANOVA with Sidak's multiple comparisons tests. Not all clones reach the TCRdb copy of this immuneACCESS table, which keeps in-frame sequences only. Checked studies attribute under half of the gap to unresolved V genes and leave the rest unexplained. The DNA was the basis for D and trimming; V, J and clone size are from that table. The sample table records under 150,000 clones; approximately 92% of these occur just once. The ten top clones hold 0.9% to 1.3% of the sample.

This TCR was sampled from an adult who received the AZD1222 COVID-19 vaccine. The input for sequencing was peripheral blood, taken 28 days after the second AZD1222 dose. The chain was built from TRBV6-5 and TRBJ1-5; the D segment could be TRBD1, given 6 matching bases. CDR3 protein: CASSQDSNINQPQHF. The nucleotides read TGTGCCAGCAGTCAGGACAGCAATATAAATCAGCCCCAGCATTTT.